These 18 T cell receptor beta chains were all obtained from the same sample, sequenced in a study of beta chain features in type 1 diabetes. Investigators reverse transcribed all isolated RNA, so they sequenced expressed TCRB transcripts. Assay used: immunoSEQ multiplex PCR; TCRdb lists only in-frame clones, some missing. The sample records hundreds of thousands of clones, 10% to 15% being singletons. The sample consisted of naive CD4+ T cells from blood. The receptors were sampled from a man aged 18 to 30 in good health.

The chain links TRBV7-6 to TRBJ2-3; possible D gene TRBD1, 6 bases. This CDR3 comprises 16 residues. Trimming cost V 5 bases and J 7 bases, with 22 bases left between them. The germline V gene has CDR1 SGHVS and CDR2 FNYEAQ. The CDR3 reads CASSLRPGQGPNTQYF. CDR3 bases: TGTGCCAGCAGCCTACGACCGGGACAAGGACCTAATACGCAGTATTTT.

The genes are TRBV28 and TRBJ2-7; 8 bases fit TRBD1. Germline loops: CDR1 MDHEN, CDR2 SYDVKM. The CDR3 totals 13 residues. V was clipped by 3 bases and J by 6 bases; unmatched bases: 4. CDR3: CASSLGQEGEQYF. Here the CDR3 DNA reads TGTGCCAGCAGTTTGGGACAGGAAGGCGAGCAGTACTTC.

This clone was detected a few times. The chain employs TRBV7-9 and TRBJ1-2; no definite D call. Germline V gene lookup returns CDR1 SEHNR and CDR2 FQNEAQ (reference sequence). V lost 1 base to trimming and J lost 8 bases, with 8 bases between them. CDR3 length equals 12 residues. The CDR3 region has the DNA TGTGCCAGCAGCTTAGGACTTAAGGGCTACACCTTC. Amino acid sequence: CASSLGLKGYTF.

This clone was counted a few times. This rearrangement joins TRBV7-2 to TRBJ1-6; TRBD1 matches at 9 bases. The J segment lost 10 bases and the V segment lost 2 bases, leaving 6 bases of the junction unmatched. The CDR3 extends over 15 amino acids. Germline V lookup: CDR1 SGHTA, CDR2 FQGNSA. The CDR3 reads CASSLSGTGFSPLHF. The DNA for the CDR3 is TGTGCCAGCAGCTTATCAGGGACAGGGTTCTCACCCCTCCACTTT. Combining the CDR3 with reference TRBV7-2 and TRBJ1-6 gives the whole variable domain GAGVSQSPSNKVTEKGKDVELRCDPISGHTALYWYRQSLGQGLEFLIYFQGNSAPDKSGLPSDRFSAERTGGSVSTLTIQRTQQEDSAVYLCASSLSGTGFSPLHFGNGTRLTVT.

A few counts support this clone. The chain links TRBV9 to TRBJ2-5; 11 nucleotides align to TRBD2. This CDR3 contains 16 residues. Germline assignment: CDR1 SGDLS and CDR2 YYNGEE. After removal of 0 bases from V and 5 bases from J, the junction contained 6 bases not matched to a gene. The CDR3 coding sequence is TGTGCCAGCAGCGTAGTAGCGGGGGGGCCTTCCGAGACCCAGTACTTC. It specifies CASSVVAGGPSETQYF.

This clone was detected only a few times. The chain carries TRBV29-1 and TRBJ1-1; D is ambiguous. Trimming removed 6 bases from V and 8 bases from J, with 16 bases in between. In germline, CDR1 is SQVTM, CDR2 ANQGSEA. This CDR3 contains 12 residues. Written as DNA, the CDR3 is TGCAGCGTGAATGTTGCGACTCCCGAAGCTTTCTTT. Translated, it gives CSVNVATPEAFF.

This chain joins TRBV10-3 and TRBJ2-3; 8 nucleotides align to TRBD2. This CDR3 is built from 13 residues. J lost 5 bases, V lost 3 bases, and 1 base had no gene match. CDR1 and CDR2 from the germline V gene are ENHRY and SYGVKD. The CDR3 DNA follows: TGTGCCATCAGTGATCTAGCGGGAGATACGCAGTATTTT. This translates into CAISDLAGDTQYF.

The V call is TRBV5-6, the J call TRBJ1-2, with D possibly TRBD1 on 6 matching bases. This CDR3 comprises 14 residues. V shed 3 bases and J shed 4 bases, with 13 bases lying between them. Germline assignment: CDR1 SGHDT and CDR2 YYEEEE. The CDR3 loop reads CASSSETGLYGYTF. In DNA form, the CDR3 reads TGTGCCAGCAGCTCGGAGACAGGTCTCTATGGCTACACCTTC. The full variable domain, rest sourced from reference TRBV5-6 and TRBJ1-2, is DAGVTQSPTHLIKTRGQQVTLRCSPKSGHDTVSWYQQALGQGPQFIFQYYEEEERQRGNFPDRFSGHQFPNYSSELNVNALLLGDSALYLCASSSETGLYGYTFGSGTRLTVV.

This clone was found a few times. The chain combines TRBV27 with TRBJ2-1; D is uncertain. Germline values: CDR1 MNHEY, CDR2 SMNVEV (reference sequence). CDR3 size: 14 residues. V was pared by 6 bases and J by 4 bases, with 13 bases between. The CDR3 here is CASRNRVRYNEQFF. CDR3 sequence (DNA): TGTGCCAGCAGGAACCGGGTCCGTTACAATGAGCAGTTCTTC.

This clone was detected many times. The genes are TRBV29-1 and TRBJ1-1; D uncertain. The germline V gene encodes CDR1 SQVTM and CDR2 ANQGSEA. The V and J ends lost 6 bases and 4 bases respectively, with 18 bases between them. This CDR3 has 14 amino acids. CDR3 DNA sequence: TGCAGCGTATCAGCGGGCAGTCGGGGCACTGAAGCTTTCTTT. It translates to CSVSAGSRGTEAFF.

This chain connects TRBV4-3 to TRBJ2-4; 15 nucleotides align to TRBD2. The trim removed 6 bases at V and 2 bases at J, leaving 8 bases unmatched. Germline values: CDR1 LGHNA, CDR2 YSLEER. The CDR3 has 18 amino acids. The CDR3 DNA is TGCGCCAGCAGTCCCGGACTAGCGGGGGGGAAAACCAAAAACATTCAGTACTTC. Amino acid sequence: CASSPGLAGGKTKNIQYF.

The rearrangement joins TRBV5-4 to TRBJ2-7; 11 bases map to TRBD1. The CDR3 length is 15 residues. V was clipped by 4 bases and J by 5 bases; unmatched bases: 8. CDR1 and CDR2 from the germline V gene are SGHNT and YYREEE (reference sequence). The CDR3 sequence is CASSKGTGGFDEQYF. Here the CDR3 DNA reads TGTGCCAGCAGCAAGGGGACAGGGGGTTTCGACGAGCAGTACTTC. Full variable domain (rest looked up from reference TRBV5-4 and TRBJ2-7): ETGVTQSPTHLIKTRGQQVTLRCSSQSGHNTVSWYQQALGQGPQFIFQYYREEENGRGNFPPRFSGLQFPNYSSELNVNALELDDSALYLCASSKGTGGFDEQYFGPGTRLTVT.

The chain employs TRBV13 and TRBJ1-2; 9 bases are shared with TRBD1. This CDR3 contains 15 residues. The V and J ends lost 4 bases and 7 bases, in that order; junction bases with no gene match: 10. Germline V gene sequence: CDR1 PRHDT, CDR2 FYEKMQ (reference sequence). CDR3 region: CASSSKNRGLSGYTF. CDR3 DNA sequence: TGTGCCAGCAGCTCAAAAAACAGGGGGCTCTCTGGCTACACCTTC.

This clone has just a few counts. V usage is TRBV5-6 and J usage is TRBJ2-5; TRBD2 matches 8 bases. This CDR3 has 14 residues. J lost 5 bases, V lost 0 bases, and 3 bases had no gene match. CDR1 SGHDT and CDR2 YYEEEE come from the germline V gene. The DNA for the CDR3 is TGTGCCAGCAGCTTGGGCCAGCGGGGGGAGACCCAGTACTTC. Residues: CASSLGQRGETQYF.

The CDR3 DNA sequence: TGTGCCAGCGAAGGAGACTACGAGCAGTACTTC. It codes for CASEGDYEQYF. The V and J genes are TRBV28 and TRBJ2-7; the D is unclear. Germline V lookup: CDR1 MDHEN, CDR2 SYDVKM. The CDR3 contains 11 residues. Trimming removed 8 bases from V and 3 bases from J, with 8 bases in between.

The V gene is TRBV15, the J gene TRBJ1-1, with no clear D. The length of the CDR3 is 14 residues. V was trimmed by 5 bases and J by 5 bases, leaving 15 bases between them. Germline V lookup: CDR1 LNHNV, CDR2 YYDKDF (reference sequence). The CDR3 region is CATSPTEGWTEAFF. In nucleotides, the CDR3 is TGTGCCACCAGCCCTACGGAGGGTTGGACTGAAGCTTTCTTT.

The CDR3 coding sequence is TGTGCCACCCGAAGGGGACTTGACGACCTCTCCTACAATGAGCAGTTCTTC. Amino acid sequence: CATRRGLDDLSYNEQFF. This chain links TRBV19 with TRBJ2-1, with a weak D call TRBD2 (6 bases). Germline loops: CDR1 LNHDA, CDR2 SQIVND (reference sequence). The CDR3 runs to 17 residues. Trimming pared 10 bases from V and 0 bases from J, leaving 22 bases between.

This sequence joins TRBV5-4 and TRBJ1-6, with D possibly TRBD1 on 6 matching bases. V lost 1 base, J lost 8 bases, and 16 bases lay in between. The CDR3 runs to 16 residues. From germline, CDR1 is SGHNT and CDR2 YYREEE (reference sequence). In nucleotides, the CDR3 is TGTGCCAGCAGCTTGTGGTTACAGGGTGTACATTCACCCCTCCACTTT. Amino acid sequence: CASSLWLQGVHSPLHF.